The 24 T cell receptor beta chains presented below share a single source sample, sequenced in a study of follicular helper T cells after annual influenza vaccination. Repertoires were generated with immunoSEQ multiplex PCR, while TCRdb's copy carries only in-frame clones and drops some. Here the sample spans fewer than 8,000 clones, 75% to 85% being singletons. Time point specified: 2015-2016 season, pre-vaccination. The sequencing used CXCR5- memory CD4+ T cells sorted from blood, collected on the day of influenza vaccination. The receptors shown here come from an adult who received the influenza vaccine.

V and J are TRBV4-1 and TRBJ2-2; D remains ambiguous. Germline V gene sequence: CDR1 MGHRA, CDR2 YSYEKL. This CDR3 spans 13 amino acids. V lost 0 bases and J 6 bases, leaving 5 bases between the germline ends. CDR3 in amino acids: CASSQDTAGELFF. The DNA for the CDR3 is TGCGCCAGCAGCCAAGATACTGCCGGGGAGCTGTTTTTT.

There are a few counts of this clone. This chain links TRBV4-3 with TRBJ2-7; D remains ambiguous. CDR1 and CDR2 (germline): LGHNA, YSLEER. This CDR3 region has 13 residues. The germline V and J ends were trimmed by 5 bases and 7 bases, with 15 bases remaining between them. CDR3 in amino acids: CASSGTKWSEQYF. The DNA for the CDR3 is TGCGCCAGCAGCGGAACGAAGTGGAGTGAGCAGTACTTC.

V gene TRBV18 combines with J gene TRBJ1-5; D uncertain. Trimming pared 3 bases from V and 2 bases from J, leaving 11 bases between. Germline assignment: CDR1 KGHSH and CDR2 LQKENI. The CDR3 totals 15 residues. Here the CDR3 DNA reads TGTGCCAGCTCACCGGGTTTAGATGGCAATCAGCCCCAGCATTTT. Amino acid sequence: CASSPGLDGNQPQHF.

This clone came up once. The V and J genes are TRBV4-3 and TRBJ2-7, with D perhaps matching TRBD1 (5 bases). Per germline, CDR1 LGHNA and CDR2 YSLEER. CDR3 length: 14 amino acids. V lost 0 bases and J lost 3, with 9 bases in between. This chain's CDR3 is CASSQDPGFYEQYF. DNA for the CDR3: TGCGCCAGCAGCCAAGATCCAGGGTTCTACGAGCAGTACTTC.

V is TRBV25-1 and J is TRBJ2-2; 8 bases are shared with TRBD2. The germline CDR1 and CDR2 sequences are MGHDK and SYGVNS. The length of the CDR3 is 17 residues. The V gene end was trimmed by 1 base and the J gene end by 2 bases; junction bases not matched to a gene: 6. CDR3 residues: CASSEFKRGPNTGELFF. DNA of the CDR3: TGTGCCAGCAGTGAATTCAAGCGGGGGCCAAACACCGGGGAGCTGTTTTTT.

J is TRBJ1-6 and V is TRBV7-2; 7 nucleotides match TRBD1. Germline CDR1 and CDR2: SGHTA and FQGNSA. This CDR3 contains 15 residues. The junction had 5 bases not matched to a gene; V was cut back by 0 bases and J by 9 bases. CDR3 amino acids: CASSLAGRGASPLHF. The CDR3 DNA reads TGTGCCAGCAGCTTAGCGGGCAGGGGGGCTTCACCCCTCCACTTT.

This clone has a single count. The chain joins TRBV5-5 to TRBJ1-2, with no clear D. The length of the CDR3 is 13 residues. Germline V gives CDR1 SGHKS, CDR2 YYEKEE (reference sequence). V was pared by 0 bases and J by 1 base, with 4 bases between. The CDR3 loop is CASSLGSNYGYTF. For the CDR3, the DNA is TGTGCCAGCAGCTTGGGTAGTAACTATGGCTACACCTTC.

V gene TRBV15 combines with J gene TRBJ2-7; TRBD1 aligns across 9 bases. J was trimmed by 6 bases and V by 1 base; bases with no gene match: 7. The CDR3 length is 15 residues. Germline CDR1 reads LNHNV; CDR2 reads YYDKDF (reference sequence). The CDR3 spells CATSRGGTGLFEQYF. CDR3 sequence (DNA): TGTGCCACCAGCAGAGGAGGGACAGGGTTATTCGAGCAGTACTTC. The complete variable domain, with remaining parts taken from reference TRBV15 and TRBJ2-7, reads DAMVIQNPRYQVTQFGKPVTLSCSQTLNHNVMYWYQQKSSQAPKLLFHYYDKDFNNEADTPDNFQSRRPNTSFCFLDIRSPGLGDTAMYLCATSRGGTGLFEQYFGPGTRLTVT.

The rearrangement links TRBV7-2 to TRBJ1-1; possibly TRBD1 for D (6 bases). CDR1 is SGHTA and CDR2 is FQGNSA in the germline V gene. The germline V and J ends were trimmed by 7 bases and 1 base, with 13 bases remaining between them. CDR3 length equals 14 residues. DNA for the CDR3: TGTGCCAGCACCCTCGGACAGTCGAACACTGAAGCTTTCTTT. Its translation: CASTLGQSNTEAFF.

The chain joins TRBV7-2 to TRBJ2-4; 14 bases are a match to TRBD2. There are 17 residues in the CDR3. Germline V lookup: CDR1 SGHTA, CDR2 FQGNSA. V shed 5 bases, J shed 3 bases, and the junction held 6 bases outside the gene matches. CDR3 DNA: TGTGCCAGCAGCCAAGGACTAGCGGGGGGCGACAAAAACATTCAGTACTTC. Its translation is CASSQGLAGGDKNIQYF. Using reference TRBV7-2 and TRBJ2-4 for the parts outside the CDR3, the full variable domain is GAGVSQSPSNKVTEKGKDVELRCDPISGHTALYWYRQSLGQGLEFLIYFQGNSAPDKSGLPSDRFSAERTGGSVSTLTIQRTQQEDSAVYLCASSQGLAGGDKNIQYFGAGTRLSVL.

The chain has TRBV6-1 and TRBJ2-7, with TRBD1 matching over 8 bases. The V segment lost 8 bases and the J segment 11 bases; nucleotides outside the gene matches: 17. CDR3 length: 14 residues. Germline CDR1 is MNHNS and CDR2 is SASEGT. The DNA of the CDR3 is TGTGCCAGCGAACCGGGACAGGACCGCGGGGTAGAGTACTTC. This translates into CASEPGQDRGVEYF.

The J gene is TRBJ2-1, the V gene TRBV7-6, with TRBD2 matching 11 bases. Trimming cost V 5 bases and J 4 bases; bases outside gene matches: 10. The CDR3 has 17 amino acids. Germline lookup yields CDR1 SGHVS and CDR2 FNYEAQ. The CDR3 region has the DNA TGTGCCAGCAGCGATCGAAGGGTAGCGGGGGGGTACAATGAGCAGTTCTTC. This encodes CASSDRRVAGGYNEQFF.

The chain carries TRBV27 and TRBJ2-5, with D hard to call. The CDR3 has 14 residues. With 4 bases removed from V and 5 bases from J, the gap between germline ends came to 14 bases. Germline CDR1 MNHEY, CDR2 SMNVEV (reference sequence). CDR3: CASSSSGSRETQYF. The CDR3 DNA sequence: TGTGCCAGCAGTTCCTCGGGCTCCCGGGAGACCCAGTACTTC.

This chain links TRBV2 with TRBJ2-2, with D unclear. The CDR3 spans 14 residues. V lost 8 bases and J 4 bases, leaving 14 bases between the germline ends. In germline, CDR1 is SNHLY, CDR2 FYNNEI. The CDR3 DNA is TGTGCCAGCTCAGTCCCAAGGGTCACCGGGGAGCTGTTTTTT. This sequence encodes CASSVPRVTGELFF.

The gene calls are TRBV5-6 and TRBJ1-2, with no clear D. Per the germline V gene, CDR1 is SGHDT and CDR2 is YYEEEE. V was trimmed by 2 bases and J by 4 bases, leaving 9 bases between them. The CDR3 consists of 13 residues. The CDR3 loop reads CASSLPGGYGYTF. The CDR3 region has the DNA TGTGCCAGCAGCTTACCGGGTGGCTATGGCTACACCTTC.

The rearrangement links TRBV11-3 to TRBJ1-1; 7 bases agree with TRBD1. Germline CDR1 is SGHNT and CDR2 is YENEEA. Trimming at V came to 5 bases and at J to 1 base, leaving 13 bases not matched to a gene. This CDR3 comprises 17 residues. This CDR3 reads CASSPHPWRGQNTEAFF. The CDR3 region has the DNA TGTGCCAGCAGCCCACACCCGTGGAGGGGGCAGAACACTGAAGCTTTCTTT.

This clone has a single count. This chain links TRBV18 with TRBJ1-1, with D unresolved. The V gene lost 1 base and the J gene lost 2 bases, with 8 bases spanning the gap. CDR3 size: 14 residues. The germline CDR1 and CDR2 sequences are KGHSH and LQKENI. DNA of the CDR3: TGTGCCAGCTCACCACAGGGAGTAAACACTGAAGCTTTCTTT. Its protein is CASSPQGVNTEAFF.

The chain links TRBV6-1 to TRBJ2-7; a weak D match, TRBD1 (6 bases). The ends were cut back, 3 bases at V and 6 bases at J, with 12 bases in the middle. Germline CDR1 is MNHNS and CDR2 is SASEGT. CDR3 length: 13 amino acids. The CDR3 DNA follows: TGTGCCAGCAGTGAGACAGGCCTCACCGAGCAGTACTTC. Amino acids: CASSETGLTEQYF.

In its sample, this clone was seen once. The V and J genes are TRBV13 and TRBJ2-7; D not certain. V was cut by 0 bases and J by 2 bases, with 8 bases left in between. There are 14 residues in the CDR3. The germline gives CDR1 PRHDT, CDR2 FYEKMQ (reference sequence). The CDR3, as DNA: TGTGCCAGCAGCTTAGGGGGCGTCACCTACGAGCAGTACTTC. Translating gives CASSLGGVTYEQYF.

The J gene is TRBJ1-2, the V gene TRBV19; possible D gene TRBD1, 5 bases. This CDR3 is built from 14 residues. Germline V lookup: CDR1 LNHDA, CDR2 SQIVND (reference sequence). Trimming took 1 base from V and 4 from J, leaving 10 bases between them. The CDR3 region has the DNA TGTGCCAGTAGTATAGGACAGCTTGTCTATGGCTACACCTTC. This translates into CASSIGQLVYGYTF.

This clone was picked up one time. CDR3 in amino acids: CASSSDRDEQYF. The CDR3 DNA reads TGTGCCAGCAGCTCAGACAGGGACGAGCAGTACTTC. V gene TRBV5-6 combines with J gene TRBJ2-7, with TRBD1 identical over 7 bases. The CDR3 spans 12 residues. V shed 3 bases and J 5 bases; nucleotides not matched to a gene: 2. From germline, CDR1 is SGHDT and CDR2 YYEEEE.

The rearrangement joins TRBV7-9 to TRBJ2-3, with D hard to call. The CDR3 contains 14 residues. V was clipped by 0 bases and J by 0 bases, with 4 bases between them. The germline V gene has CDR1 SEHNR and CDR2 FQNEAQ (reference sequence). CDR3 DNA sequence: TGTGCCAGCAGCTTAGCAGCTAGCACAGATACGCAGTATTTT. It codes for CASSLAASTDTQYF.

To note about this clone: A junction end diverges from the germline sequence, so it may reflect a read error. The CDR3 region is CANSVGNRAWNEQFF. Written as DNA, the CDR3 is TGTGCCAACAGCGTAGGGAACAGGGCTTGGAATGAGCAGTTCTTC. This chain joins TRBV9 and TRBJ2-1, with a tentative D call TRBD1 (6 bases). Germline V gives CDR1 SGDLS, CDR2 YYNGEE. The CDR3 runs 15 residues.

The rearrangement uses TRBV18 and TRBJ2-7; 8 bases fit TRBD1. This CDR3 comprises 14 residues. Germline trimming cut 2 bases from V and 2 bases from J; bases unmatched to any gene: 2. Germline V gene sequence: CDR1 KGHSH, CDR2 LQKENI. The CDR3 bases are TGTGCCAGCTCACCAGAACAGGGGGCCTACGAGCAGTACTTC. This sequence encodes CASSPEQGAYEQYF. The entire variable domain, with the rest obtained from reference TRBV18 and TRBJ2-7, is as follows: NAGVMQNPRHLVRRRGQEARLRCSPMKGHSHVYWYRQLPEEGLKFMVYLQKENIIDESGMPKERFSAEFPKEGPSILRIQQVVRGDSAAYFCASSPEQGAYEQYFGPGTRLTVT.